A single sample gave rise to the 16 T cell receptor beta chains below, sequenced in a study of Graves' ophthalmopathy and Graves' hyperthyroidism. Amplified material comprised TCR beta CDR3 regions derived from RNA transcripts. Second-round multiplex PCR followed a first-round RT-PCR using HTBI primers. TCRdb reprocessed the multiplex PCR reads with MiXCR, giving one entry per CDR3 protein. Counted here are some 380,000 distinct CDR3 sequences, 15% occurring once; the ten biggest clones make up roughly 7%. The sequencing input was peripheral blood. These receptors were taken from a woman aged 18 to 35 with stable Graves' hyperthyroidism.

This clonotype was counted ten times or more. The V and J genes are TRBV10-1 and TRBJ2-2; 7 nucleotides align to TRBD2. Germline CDR1 is WNHNN and CDR2 is SYGVQD (reference sequence). J gave up 5 bases and V 7 bases, and 4 bases lay outside the gene matches. The CDR3 length is 13 residues. The CDR3 loop reads CASTPGGTGELFF. In nucleotides, the CDR3 is TGCGCCAGCACCCCGGGGGGAACCGGGGAGCTGTTTTTT.

This clonotype has a count of ten or more. The J gene is TRBJ1-5, the V gene TRBV5-1; 9 nucleotides agree with TRBD1. J was trimmed by 4 bases and V by 0 bases; bases with no gene match: 5. The CDR3 contains 16 residues. The V gene's germline CDR1 is SGHRS and CDR2 YFSETQ. CDR3 nucleotides: TGCGCCAGCAGCTTGGGACACGGGACAGGGAATCAGCCCCAGCATTTT. The encoded protein is CASSLGHGTGNQPQHF.

This clonotype occurred a few times. The rearrangement uses TRBV10-2 and TRBJ2-5; 7 nucleotides line up with TRBD1. CDR1 and CDR2 from the germline V gene are WSHSY and SAAADI. Losses at the gene ends were 6 bases for V and 7 bases for J; bases not matched to a gene: 14. CDR3 length: 15 amino acids. The CDR3 sequence: CASRHRGPSKGTQYF. Here the CDR3 DNA reads TGCGCCAGCAGGCACAGGGGCCCCTCCAAAGGGACCCAGTACTTC.

This clonotype came up many times. The J gene is TRBJ1-5, the V gene TRBV6-2 or TRBV6-3, with TRBD1 matching over 9 bases. This CDR3 contains 15 residues. Trimming removed 8 bases from V and 2 bases from J; junction bases left unmatched: 7. CDR1 is MNHEY, CDR2 SVGEGT, per germline. CDR3 in amino acids: CASPGQGRGNQPQHF. CDR3 nucleotide sequence: TGTGCCAGCCCGGGACAGGGAAGGGGCAATCAGCCCCAGCATTTT.

A word on this clonotype: At one boundary the junction diverges from the germline segment, which might be a read error. J is TRBJ1-6 and V is TRBV19; D not resolved. The CDR3 runs to 15 residues. In germline, CDR1 is LNHDA, CDR2 SQIVND (reference sequence). The CDR3 here is CASSKQSSYNSHLHF. The CDR3 coding sequence is TGTGCCAGTAGTAAACAGAGCTCCTATAATTCACACCTCCACTTT.

In its sample, this clonotype was seen many times. V usage is TRBV3-1 and J usage is TRBJ1-1; TRBD1 matches 9 bases. The CDR3 covers 14 residues. Trimming at V came to 4 bases and at J to 4 bases, leaving 4 bases not matched to a gene. The germline V gene has CDR1 LGHDT and CDR2 YNNKEL (reference sequence). For the CDR3, the DNA is TGTGCCAGCAGCCTCCACAGGGGGCTCACTGAAGCTTTCTTT. Its protein is CASSLHRGLTEAFF.

The chain combines TRBV6-1 with TRBJ1-1; possible D gene TRBD1, 6 bases. V lost 7 bases to trimming and J lost 4 bases, with 19 bases between them. This CDR3 has 15 residues. Germline-derived CDR1 and CDR2 are MNHNS and SASEGT. In DNA form, the CDR3 reads TGTGCCAGCATCCAACAGGGTAGAGGCAGCACTGAAGCTTTCTTT. Encoded protein: CASIQQGRGSTEAFF.

This chain uses TRBV4-1 with TRBJ1-1; 7 bases agree with TRBD1. CDR1 MGHRA and CDR2 YSYEKL come from the germline V gene. This CDR3 is 14 amino acids long. Germline trimming cut 4 bases from V and 5 bases from J; bases unmatched to any gene: 7. In DNA, the CDR3 is TGCGCCAGCAGCCCGACAGGGTGGGAAACTGAAGCTTTCTTT. Amino acids: CASSPTGWETEAFF.

This clonotype was detected a few times. This rearrangement joins TRBV18 to TRBJ2-7; possibly TRBD1 for D (5 bases). CDR3 length: 13 amino acids. In germline, CDR1 is KGHSH, CDR2 LQKENI. V shed 0 bases and J shed 3 bases, with 6 bases lying between them. CDR3 sequence (DNA): TGTGCCAGCTCACCACCAGGGGACTACGAGCAGTACTTC. Translating gives CASSPPGDYEQYF.

This clonotype was observed at least ten times. The CDR3 here is CSVEGGRTGELFF. CDR3 bases: TGCAGCGTTGAGGGGGGGAGAACCGGGGAGCTGTTTTTT. The chain is built from TRBV29-1 and TRBJ2-2; 7 bases map to TRBD2. J was trimmed by 5 bases and V by 3 bases; bases with no gene match: 3. The germline CDR1 and CDR2 sequences are SQVTM and ANQGSEA. The CDR3 totals 13 residues.

There are many counts of this clonotype. The chain has TRBV6-2 or TRBV6-3 and TRBJ2-6, with D possibly TRBD1 on 6 matching bases. The CDR3 totals 19 residues. Looked up from germline, CDR1 is MNHEY and CDR2 is SVGEGT. Trimming shortened V by 0 bases and J by 3 bases, and 18 bases separated the two germline ends. The CDR3 DNA is TGTGCCAGCAGTTACTCCACCGTACAGGGATCAGGTGGGGCCAACGTCCTGACTTTC. The encoded protein is CASSYSTVQGSGGANVLTF.

At least ten counts were recorded for this clonotype. V gene TRBV9 combines with J gene TRBJ1-6; unclear D gene. Germline V lookup: CDR1 SGDLS, CDR2 YYNGEE. The V end was cut by 0 bases, the J end by 11 bases, with 9 bases between. The CDR3 runs to 13 residues. The DNA of the CDR3 is TGTGCCAGCAGCGTAGTGGGAGGGCCACCCCTCCACTTT. It specifies CASSVVGGPPLHF.

V is TRBV5-1 and J is TRBJ2-5, with TRBD1 matching over 9 bases. V lost 4 bases and J lost 4; bases outside the gene matches: 8. CDR1 is SGHRS and CDR2 is YFSETQ in the germline V gene. The CDR3 totals 15 residues. The CDR3 DNA follows: TGCGCCAGCAGCGTTACGGGACAGGGAAGAGAGACCCAGTACTTC. This translates into CASSVTGQGRETQYF.

This clonotype was seen many times. V is TRBV12-3 or TRBV12-4 and J is TRBJ2-2, with TRBD2 as a possible D gene (6 bases). V was clipped by 3 bases and J by 5 bases, with 16 bases between them. The CDR3 covers 16 residues. As DNA, the CDR3 is TGTGCCAGCAGTTTCCCCGGGGGTATTCGGACCGGGGAGCTGTTTTTT. As protein: CASSFPGGIRTGELFF.

This clonotype was observed many times. The J gene is TRBJ2-7, the V gene TRBV6-5; possibly TRBD2 for D (6 bases). CDR1 is MNHEY and CDR2 is SVGAGI in the germline V gene. V was shortened by 4 bases and J by 0 bases, with 13 bases between the two germline ends. The CDR3 length is 15 residues. The CDR3 coding sequence is TGTGCCAGCAGTTCCGTGGCGGGGCTCTCCTACGAGCAGTACTTC. Translating gives CASSSVAGLSYEQYF.

The V call is TRBV20-1, the J call TRBJ1-2; TRBD1 might be the D (5 bases). CDR1 is DFQATT and CDR2 is SNEGSKA in the germline V gene (reference sequence). Trimming stripped 4 bases from V and 4 bases from J, with 10 bases between. The CDR3 is made up of 12 amino acids. The CDR3 here is CSATGTPYGYTF. The CDR3 region has the DNA TGCAGTGCTACCGGGACGCCCTATGGCTACACCTTC.